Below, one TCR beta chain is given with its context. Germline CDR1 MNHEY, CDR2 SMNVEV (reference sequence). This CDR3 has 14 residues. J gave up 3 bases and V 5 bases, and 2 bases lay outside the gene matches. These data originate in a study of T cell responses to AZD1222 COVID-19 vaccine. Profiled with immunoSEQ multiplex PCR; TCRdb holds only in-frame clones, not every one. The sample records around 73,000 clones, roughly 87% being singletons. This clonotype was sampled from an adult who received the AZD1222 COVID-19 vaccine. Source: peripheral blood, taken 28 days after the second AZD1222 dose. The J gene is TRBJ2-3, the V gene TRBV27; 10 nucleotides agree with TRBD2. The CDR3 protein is CASSTTSGTDTQYF. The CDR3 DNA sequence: TGTGCCAGCAGTACGACTAGCGGGACAGATACGCAGTATTTT.